This is a list of T cell receptor beta chains from one sample in a study of memory CD4+ T cells and cytomegalovirus serostatus. Data came from immunoSEQ multiplex PCR; TCRdb stores just in-frame clones and leaves some out. The table shows about 75,000 clones, with roughly 80% occurring only once. Sequenced input: memory CD4+ T cells from blood. These receptor sequences come from an adult in good health and CMV-seropositive. CDR3s include the opening cysteine and the closing phenylalanine or tryptophan. D genes are given only for firm matches. The size entry is marked missing in some rows and otherwise reads once, few, many or a size class.

clone_size	v_call	d_call	j_call	cdr3_nt	cdr3_aa
few	TRBV2	NA	TRBJ2-2	TGTGCCAGCAAGCGTCTGGGGGGGGCCACCGGGGAGCTGTTTTTT	CASKRLGGATGELFF
NA	TRBV10-2	NA	TRBJ1-5	TGCGCCAGCAGTCGAGACAGTCCGGGTCAGCCCCAGCATTTT	CASSRDSPGQPQHF
NA	TRBV11-3	TRBD2	TRBJ2-3	TGTGCCAGCAGCTTAGAGAAAACTAGCGGGAGAGGGTCAGATACGCAGTATTTT	CASSLEKTSGRGSDTQYF
once	TRBV6-1	NA	TRBJ1-2	TGTGCCAGCAGCCCCAGTTATGGCTACACCTTC	CASSPSYGYTF
NA	TRBV9	NA	TRBJ2-2	TGTGCCAGCAGCGTAGATTTGAACACCGGGGAGCTGTTTTTT	CASSVDLNTGELFF
NA	TRBV7-2	TRBD2	TRBJ2-3	TGTGCCAGCAGTCATCGACTAGCGGGGGTAACAGATACGCAGTATTTT	CASSHRLAGVTDTQYF
NA	TRBV4-1	NA	TRBJ2-3	TGCGCCAGCAGCCAAGAGTTAGGTGGTAGCGGACGCACAGATACGCAGTATTTT	CASSQELGGSGRTDTQYF
NA	TRBV28	NA	TRBJ2-1	TGTGCCAGCAGCGATAGCGGATCTTACAATGAGCAGTTCTTC	CASSDSGSYNEQFF
NA	TRBV28	NA	TRBJ1-2	TGTGCCAGCAGTTTTGCTGACTATGGCTACACCTTC	CASSFADYGYTF
NA	TRBV30	NA	TRBJ1-1	TGTGCCTGGACGATGGGGGGATGGACTGAAGCTTTCTTT	CAWTMGGWTEAFF
NA	TRBV5-1	TRBD1	TRBJ1-2	TGCGCCAGCAGCTCCTTGACAGGGGGCTCTGATGGCTACACCTTC	CASSSLTGGSDGYTF
NA	TRBV7-2	TRBD2	TRBJ2-3	TGTGCCAGCACCACTCCCGGGACTAGCGGGAGAAGGGATACGCAGTATTTT	CASTTPGTSGRRDTQYF
NA	TRBV18	TRBD1	TRBJ2-5	TGTGCCAGCTCACCGGGACAGGGTCGAGAGACCCAGTACTTC	CASSPGQGRETQYF
NA	TRBV20-1	NA	TRBJ2-1	TGCAGTGCCCCGGGGTTTCACGGGCAGTTCTTC	CSAPGFHGQFF
once	TRBV11-2	NA	TRBJ2-2	TGTGCCAGCAGCTTTGGAGGGGGCAACACCGGGGAGCTGTTTTTT	CASSFGGGNTGELFF
NA	TRBV19	TRBD1	TRBJ1-5	TGTGCCAGTAGTATAGACAGGGGGGCCCAGCATTTT	CASSIDRGAQHF
NA	TRBV11-3	NA	TRBJ2-3	TGTGCCAGCAGACCAAACACAGATACGCAGTATTTT	CASRPNTDTQYF
NA	TRBV5-5	NA	TRBJ1-1	TGTGCCAGCAGCCGGACAGAAGGACTGAACACTGAAGCTTTCTTT	CASSRTEGLNTEAFF
NA	TRBV28	NA	TRBJ1-1	TGTGCCAGCAGTTCCTTTAATAAGTTGAACACTGAAGCTTTCTTT	CASSSFNKLNTEAFF
few	TRBV10-2	NA	TRBJ2-1	TGCGCCGCTATGTCGGGAGTAACCTCCTACAATGAGCAGTTCTTC	CAAMSGVTSYNEQFF
once	TRBV30	NA	TRBJ2-6	TGTGCCTGGAGTAGGGGTGGGGAACTCTCTGGGGCCAACGTCCTGACTTTC	CAWSRGGELSGANVLTF
once	TRBV11-2	TRBD1	TRBJ1-5	TGTGCCAGCAGCTTAGAAACAGGGGCGCAATGGCCCCAGCATTTT	CASSLETGAQWPQHF
NA	TRBV7-2	TRBD2	TRBJ2-1	TGTGCCAGCAGCTTAGGCGGGAGGGCCACCAATGAGCAGTTCTTC	CASSLGGRATNEQFF
NA	TRBV25-1	NA	TRBJ2-7	TGTGCCAGCAGTCCCCGCCCGGACAAGAGCTCCTACGAGCAGTACTTC	CASSPRPDKSSYEQYF
NA	TRBV6-6	NA	TRBJ1-1	TGTGCCAGCAGCCTCCGGGGCCCTGAAGCTTTCTTT	CASSLRGPEAFF
NA	TRBV7-9	NA	TRBJ1-1	TGTGCCAGCAGCTTAGAAGGAAACACTGAAGCTTTCTTT	CASSLEGNTEAFF
NA	TRBV5-4	TRBD1	TRBJ2-5	TGTGCCAGCAGCCCGCCCGGGACAGGGGGCGGTGGGGAGACCCAGTACTTC	CASSPPGTGGGGETQYF
medium-sized	TRBV27	TRBD1	TRBJ1-6	TGTGCCAGCCGAGACAGGGGCGGGGATTCACCCCTCCACTTT	CASRDRGGDSPLHF
NA	TRBV5-1	NA	TRBJ2-5	TGCGCCAGCAGCAGTACGGGACGGCCGATCCAAGAGACCCAGTACTTC	CASSSTGRPIQETQYF
NA	TRBV11-3	TRBD2	TRBJ2-3	TGTGCCAGCAGCACCCGAGCGGGGGGTGGCACAGATACGCAGTATTTT	CASSTRAGGGTDTQYF
NA	TRBV5-1	TRBD1	TRBJ1-1	TGCGCCAGCACGACCCAGGGGGCGGTCGGGAACACTGAAGCTTTCTTT	CASTTQGAVGNTEAFF
NA	TRBV29-1	NA	TRBJ2-5	TGCAGCGTGGTACGGGGGCAGCTCGGGGAGACCCAGTACTTC	CSVVRGQLGETQYF
once	TRBV7-9	TRBD1	TRBJ2-1	TGTGCCAGCAGTCGGACAGGGGTCAATGAGCAGTTCTTC	CASSRTGVNEQFF
NA	TRBV6-5	TRBD1	TRBJ1-1	TGTGCCAGCAGTAACCCGGGACAGGGGAACACTGAAGCTTTCTTT	CASSNPGQGNTEAFF
NA	TRBV19	TRBD1	TRBJ1-1	TGTGCCAGTAGTCCCGGGACAGGCCTTATGAACACTGAAGCTTTCTTT	CASSPGTGLMNTEAFF
NA	TRBV5-6	TRBD1	TRBJ2-1	TGTGCCAGCAGCAGGGACAGGGGACTTCTCTACAATGAGCAGTTCTTC	CASSRDRGLLYNEQFF
NA	TRBV6-5	NA	TRBJ1-1	TGTGCCAGCAGTTACTGGGCCGCAACTGAAGCTTTCTTT	CASSYWAATEAFF
NA	TRBV4-3	TRBD1	TRBJ1-4	TGCGCCAGCAGCCAAGATATTACCAGGGGGCAGGAAAAACTGTTTTTT	CASSQDITRGQEKLFF
NA	TRBV29-1	NA	TRBJ2-5	TGCAGCGTTGAAGGAGGTTGGCAGGGTTGGCAAGAGACCCAGTACTTC	CSVEGGWQGWQETQYF
NA	TRBV15	TRBD1	TRBJ1-5	TGTGCCACCAGCAGAGATCGACAGGGCCTGGTCCCTAGCAATCAGCCCCAGCATTTT	CATSRDRQGLVPSNQPQHF